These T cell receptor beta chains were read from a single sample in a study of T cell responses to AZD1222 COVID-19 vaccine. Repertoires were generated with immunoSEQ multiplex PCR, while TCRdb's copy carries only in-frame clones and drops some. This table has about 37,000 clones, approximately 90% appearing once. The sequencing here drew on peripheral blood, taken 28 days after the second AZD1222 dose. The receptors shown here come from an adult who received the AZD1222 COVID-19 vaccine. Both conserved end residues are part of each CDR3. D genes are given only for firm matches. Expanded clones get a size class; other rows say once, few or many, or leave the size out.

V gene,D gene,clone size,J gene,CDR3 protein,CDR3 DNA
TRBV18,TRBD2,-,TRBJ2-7,CASSPRLAGSYEQYF,TGTGCCAGCTCACCTAGGCTAGCGGGGTCCTACGAGCAGTACTTC
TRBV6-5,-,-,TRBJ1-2,CASSYSVGYGYTF,TGTGCCAGCAGTTACTCGGTGGGGTATGGCTACACCTTC
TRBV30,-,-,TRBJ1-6,CAWTLGNSPLHF,TGTGCCTGGACTCTCGGGAATTCACCCCTCCACTTT
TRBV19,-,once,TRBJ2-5,CASSGGGETQYF,TGTGCCAGTAGCGGAGGGGGGGAGACCCAGTACTTC
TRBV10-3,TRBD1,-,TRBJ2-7,CAISAETGGKYEQYF,TGTGCCATCAGTGCCGAGACAGGGGGCAAGTACGAGCAGTACTTC
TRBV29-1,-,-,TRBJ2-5,CSVGPSKETQYF,TGCAGCGTTGGGCCCTCAAAAGAGACCCAGTACTTC
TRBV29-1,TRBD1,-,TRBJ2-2,CSVESGQGRTGELFF,TGCAGCGTTGAAAGCGGACAGGGTCGAACCGGGGAGCTGTTTTTT
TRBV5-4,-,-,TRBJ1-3,CASSKRRSGGNTIYF,TGTGCCAGCAGCAAGAGACGGTCCGGAGGAAACACCATATATTTT
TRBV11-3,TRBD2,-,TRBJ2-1,CASSLRRGTYNEQFF,TGTGCCAGCAGCTTACGGCGGGGGACCTACAATGAGCAGTTCTTC
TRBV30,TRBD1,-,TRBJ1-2,CAWTGGYGYTF,TGTGCCTGGACAGGGGGCTATGGCTACACCTTC
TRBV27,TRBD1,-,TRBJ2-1,CASSLMQGAYNEQFF,TGTGCCAGCAGTTTAATGCAGGGGGCTTACAATGAGCAGTTCTTC
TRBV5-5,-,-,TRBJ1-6,CASSSEVVGLYNSPLHF,TGTGCCAGCAGCTCAGAAGTCGTGGGGCTTTATAATTCACCCCTCCACTTT
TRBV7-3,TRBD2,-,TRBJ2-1,CASSPRLALYNEQFF,TGTGCCAGCAGCCCTCGACTAGCTCTCTACAATGAGCAGTTCTTC
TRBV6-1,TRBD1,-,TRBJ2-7,CASSDEGDRGSYEQYF,TGTGCCAGCAGTGATGAGGGGGACAGAGGCTCCTACGAGCAGTACTTC
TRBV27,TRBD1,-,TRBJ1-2,CASSWGTGDGYTF,TGTGCCAGCAGTTGGGGGACAGGGGACGGCTACACCTTC
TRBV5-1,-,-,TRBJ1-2,CASSLMAINYGYTF,TGCGCCAGCAGCTTGATGGCCATTAACTATGGCTACACCTTC
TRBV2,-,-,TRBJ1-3,CASRYRSGNTIYF,TGTGCCAGCAGGTACAGGAGTGGAAACACCATATATTTT
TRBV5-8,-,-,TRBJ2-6,CASSLYRSGANVLTF,TGTGCCAGCAGCTTGTACCGCTCTGGGGCCAACGTCCTGACTTTC
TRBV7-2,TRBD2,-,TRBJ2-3,CASSLRGLAGASGTDTQYF,TGTGCCAGCAGCTTACGTGGACTAGCGGGGGCCTCTGGCACAGATACGCAGTATTTT
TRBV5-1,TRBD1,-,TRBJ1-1,CASSQRTGDNTEAFF,TGCGCCAGCAGCCAGAGGACAGGGGATAACACTGAAGCTTTCTTT
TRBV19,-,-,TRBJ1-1,CASSHGQTTTRNTEAFF,TGTGCCAGTAGCCATGGACAGACAACTACGAGGAACACTGAAGCTTTCTTT
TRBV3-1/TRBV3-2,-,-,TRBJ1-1,CASSQGQSEAFF,TGTGCCAGCAGCCAAGGGCAATCCGAAGCTTTCTTT
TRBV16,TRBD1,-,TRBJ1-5,CASSQTTGVGSQPQHF,TGTGCCAGCAGCCAAACGACAGGGGTGGGGAGTCAGCCCCAGCATTTT
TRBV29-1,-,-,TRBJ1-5,CSVGDDQPQHF,TGCAGCGTTGGGGATGATCAGCCCCAGCATTTT
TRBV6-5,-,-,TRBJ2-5,CASRGPSTETQYF,TGTGCCAGCAGGGGACCGAGTACGGAGACCCAGTACTTC
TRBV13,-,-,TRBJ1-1,CASSFLNTEAFF,TGTGCCAGCAGCTTCCTGAACACTGAAGCTTTCTTT
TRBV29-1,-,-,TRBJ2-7,CSVRSGNSYEQYF,TGCAGCGTAAGGTCGGGAAACTCCTACGAGCAGTACTTC
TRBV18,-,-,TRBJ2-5,CASSASGAQETQYF,TGTGCCAGCTCAGCATCGGGGGCCCAAGAGACCCAGTACTTC
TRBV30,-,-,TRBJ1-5,CAWSVQDNQPQHF,TGTGCCTGGAGTGTCCAGGACAATCAGCCCCAGCATTTT
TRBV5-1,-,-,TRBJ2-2,CASSLDNTGELFF,TGCGCCAGCAGCTTGGACAACACCGGGGAGCTGTTTTTT
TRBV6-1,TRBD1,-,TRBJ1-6,CASSDVFLLRGTVQPLHF,TGTGCCAGCAGTGATGTCTTCCTCCTCAGGGGGACGGTTCAGCCCCTCCACTTT
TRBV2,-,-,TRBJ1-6,CASSSRAPTLHF,TGTGCCAGCAGTTCTAGGGCCCCCACCCTCCACTTT